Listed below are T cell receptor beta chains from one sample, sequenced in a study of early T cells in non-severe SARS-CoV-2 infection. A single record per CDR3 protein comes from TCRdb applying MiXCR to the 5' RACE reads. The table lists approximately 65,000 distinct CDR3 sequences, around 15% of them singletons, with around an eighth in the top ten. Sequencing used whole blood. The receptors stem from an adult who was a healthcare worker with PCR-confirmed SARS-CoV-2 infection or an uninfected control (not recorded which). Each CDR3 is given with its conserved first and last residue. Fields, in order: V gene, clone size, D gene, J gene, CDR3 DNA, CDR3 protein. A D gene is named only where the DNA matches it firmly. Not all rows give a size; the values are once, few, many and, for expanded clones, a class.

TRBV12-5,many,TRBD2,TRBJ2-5,TGTGCTAGTGGCGGACTAGCGGGGCGCCAAGAGACCCAGTACTTC,CASGGLAGRQETQYF
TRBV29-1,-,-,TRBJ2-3,TGCAGCGTTGAACCGGCGGATACGCAGTATTTT,CSVEPADTQYF
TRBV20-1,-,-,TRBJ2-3,TGCAGTGCCGCCGGGACCAACGCAGATACGCAGTATTTT,CSAAGTNADTQYF
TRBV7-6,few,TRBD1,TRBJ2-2,TGTGCCAGCAGCTTAGGTGGCAGGGGGTCCACCGGGGAGCTGTTTTTT,CASSLGGRGSTGELFF
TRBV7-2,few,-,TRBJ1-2,TGTGCCAGCAGCTTAGGGACATCTTATGGCTACACCTTC,CASSLGTSYGYTF
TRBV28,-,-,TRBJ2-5,TGTGCCAGCAGTTTTCGGACTCCCCTGGGGGAGACCCAGTACTTC,CASSFRTPLGETQYF
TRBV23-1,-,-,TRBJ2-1,TGCGCCAGCAGTCAAGAGGGGGACAATGAGCAGTTCTTC,CASSQEGDNEQFF
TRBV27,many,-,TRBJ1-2,TGTGCCAGCAGTTTGAATAACTTGGCATACCAAGGCTACACCTTC,CASSLNNLAYQGYTF
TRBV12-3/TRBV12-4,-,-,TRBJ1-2,TGTGCCAGCAGATTACAGGGATCGGAAGGCTACACCTTC,CASRLQGSEGYTF
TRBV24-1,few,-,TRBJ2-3,TGTGCCACCAGTGATTGGGCCACAGATACGCAGTATTTT,CATSDWATDTQYF
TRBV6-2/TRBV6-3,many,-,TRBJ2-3,TGTGCCAGCAGTTACGTAGTGGCGGGTACGCAGTATTTT,CASSYVVAGTQYF
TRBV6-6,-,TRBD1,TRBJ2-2,TGTGCCAGCACCCCAGCAGGGGGCGCCCCCACCGGGGAGCTGTTTTTT,CASTPAGGAPTGELFF
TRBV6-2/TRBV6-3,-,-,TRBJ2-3,TGTGCCAGCAGTTACAGTGGGGGGCATAGCACAGATACGCAGTATTTT,CASSYSGGHSTDTQYF
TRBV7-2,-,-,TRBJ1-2,TGTGCCAGCAGCTTAGTCGGGGGAAACTATGGCTACACCTTC,CASSLVGGNYGYTF
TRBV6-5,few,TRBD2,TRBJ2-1,TGTGCCAGCGGGGTAGCGGGGACCTACGACAATGAGCAGTTCTTC,CASGVAGTYDNEQFF
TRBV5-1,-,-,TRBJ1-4,TGCGCCAGCAGCTTGATGACAACTAATGAAAAACTGTTTTTT,CASSLMTTNEKLFF
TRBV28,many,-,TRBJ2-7,TGTGCCAGCAGGACAGGCTACGAGCAGTACTTC,CASRTGYEQYF
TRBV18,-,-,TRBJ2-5,TGTGCCAGCTCCTCGACAGAAGAGACCCAGTACTTC,CASSSTEETQYF
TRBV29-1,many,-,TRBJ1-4,TGCAGCGTTGAATCGGGTGAAAAACTGTTTTTT,CSVESGEKLFF
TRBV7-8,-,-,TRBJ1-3,TGTGCCAGCAGCCTACTAAGCCGAGGCTCTGGAAACACCATATATTTT,CASSLLSRGSGNTIYF